This T cell receptor (beta chain) was retrieved from a study of blood T cell repertoires in COVID-19. Cohort assignment relied on participant-reported clinical history. Germline trimming cut 5 bases from V and 7 bases from J; bases unmatched to any gene: 11. Germline CDR1 SGHRS, CDR2 YFSETQ. CDR3 length: 15 amino acids. The authors' processing: It was from reference gene primer amplification that nucleated cell counts were estimated. Method: immunoSEQ multiplex PCR; TCRdb's copy keeps in-frame clones and lacks some. V and J calls plus clone size are reproduced from that table; the DNA served to infer D and trimming. The sample has about 280,000 clones, approximately 81% seen once.

This receptor was taken from a woman aged 45-59 years who had recovered from COVID-19. The chain has TRBV5-1 and TRBJ1-4, with 7 bases fitting TRBD1. Material for sequencing was PBMCs or T cells enriched from blood (not recorded which). This CDR3 is CASSRRQGGGEKLFF. The CDR3 DNA is TGCGCCAGCAGTCGACGACAGGGTGGGGGTGAAAAACTGTTTTTT.